This T cell receptor (beta chain) was retrieved from a study of post-analysis software for immune sequencing data. Study-level results: Patients carried roughly five TRBV segments more frequently than controls did, and TRBV5-6, TRBV5-1 and TRBV20-1 were among them. A significant reduction in normalized Chao1 diversity was observed in multiple sclerosis patients versus controls.

As to this clonotype: Its target is unknown.

Included in the TCR beta cDNA libraries were unique molecular identifiers. Each CDR3 protein is one row after TCRdb ran MiXCR on the PCR reads. The table shows some 690,000 distinct CDR3 sequences, with less than 35% occurring only once. Germline V CDR1 and CDR2: SSHAT, FNYEAQ (reference sequence). This CDR3 spans 15 amino acids. Trimming took off 3 bases at V and 4 bases at J, with 12 bases between the two ends. This sequence originates from a girl between 5 and 17 years old with multiple sclerosis. Specimen: blood. This chain connects TRBV7-7 to TRBJ2-2, with a tentative D call TRBD2 (6 bases). The CDR3: CASSLERAVTGELFF. CDR3 bases: TGTGCCAGCAGCTTGGAGCGGGCCGTCACCGGGGAGCTGTTTTTT.